The entry that follows covers one T cell receptor (beta chain) sequence. Its specificity is not known. It was with a sample-barcoded 5' primer and a J-beta primer mix that a second PCR of roughly 7 to 12 cycles was run. TCRdb processed the 5' RACE reads anew with MiXCR; each CDR3 protein has one entry. The data show around 900,000 distinct CDR3 sequences, just over 50% seen once. This specimen belongs to a study of blood T cells in healthy people across ages. Whole-study results and caveats: Naive T cell percentage by flow cytometry tracked strongly with beta diversity. Age advanced and TCR beta diversity per million T cells fell, roughly linearly.

The CDR3 is made up of 14 amino acids. Germline CDR1 reads MNHEY; CDR2 reads SVGAGI. The V end lost 2 bases, the J end lost 5 bases, and 12 bases lay between the germline ends. Sample: blood. The clonotype was recovered from a woman in her fifties or sixties in good health. The chain couples TRBV6-5 to TRBJ2-5; D call uncertain. The CDR3 is CASSYPSSTETQYF. The CDR3 region has the DNA TGTGCCAGCAGTTACCCGTCTTCAACCGAGACCCAGTACTTC.